This T cell receptor (beta chain) was recovered during a study of vaccination and CD4 T cells after COVID-19. Notes on this clonotype: The antigen is not known.

Stated treatment: roughly nine-day PBMC culture with coronavirus spike peptide pools or control peptides (ViraFEST assay). It was with about 9.5 IU/ml IL-2 and roughly 9.5 ug/ml peptide pools that roughly 2 million PBMCs per well were cultured. At the Johns Hopkins FTIC core, DNA taken from cultured CD4+ T cells was sequenced by way of the Oncomine TCR Beta short-read assay. The template was genomic DNA from cultured CD4+ T cells. TCRdb processed the PCR reads anew with MiXCR; each CDR3 protein has one entry. The table records 15,000 to 20,000 distinct CDR3 sequences, 55% to 70% of them present only once. The germline gives CDR1 SEHNR, CDR2 FQNEAQ (reference sequence). The junction had 2 bases not matched to a gene; V was cut back by 2 bases and J by 2 bases. This CDR3 is built from 14 residues.

This receptor was identified in a human donor who had recovered from COVID-19. The rearrangement links TRBV7-9 to TRBJ2-7; 8 nucleotides line up with TRBD2. Sequenced: CD4+ T cells from blood, cultured in vitro. CDR3 coding DNA: TGTGCCAGCAGCTTATGGACTAGCCCCTACGAGCAGTACTTC. Translation gives CASSLWTSPYEQYF.